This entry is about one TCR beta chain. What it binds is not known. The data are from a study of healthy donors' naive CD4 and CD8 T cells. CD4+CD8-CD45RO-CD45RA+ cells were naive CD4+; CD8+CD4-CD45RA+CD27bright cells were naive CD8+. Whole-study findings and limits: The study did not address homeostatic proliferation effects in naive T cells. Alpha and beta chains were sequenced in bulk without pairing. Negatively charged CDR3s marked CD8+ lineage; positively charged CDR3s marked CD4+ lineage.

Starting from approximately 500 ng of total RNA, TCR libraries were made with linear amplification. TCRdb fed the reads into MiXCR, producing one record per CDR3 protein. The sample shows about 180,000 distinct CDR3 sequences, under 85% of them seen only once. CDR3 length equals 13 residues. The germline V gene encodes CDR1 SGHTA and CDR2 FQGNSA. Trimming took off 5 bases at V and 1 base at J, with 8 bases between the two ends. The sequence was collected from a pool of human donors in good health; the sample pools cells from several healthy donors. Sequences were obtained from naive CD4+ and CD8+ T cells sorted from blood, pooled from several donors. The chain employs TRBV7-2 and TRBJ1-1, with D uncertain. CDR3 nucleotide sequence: TGTGCCAGCAGCAGAATTTCGAACACTGAAGCTTTCTTT. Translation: CASSRISNTEAFF.